The 28 T cell receptor beta chains in this list originate from one sample, sequenced in a study of a mutant IDH1 vaccine in newly diagnosed glioma. No antigen is known for these receptors. Regarding time point: week 35, safety follow-up. Every vaccination contained 300 ug of the mutant IDH1 20-mer peptide and was paired with topical imiquimod. TCRdb keeps only in-frame clones here, not all; method: immunoSEQ multiplex PCR. The sample holds about 60,000 clones, approximately 87% seen once. Sequences were derived from PBMCs, sampled from a glioma patient whose treatment included an IDH1 peptide vaccine. The receptors shown here come from a man aged 35 to 55 with glioma.

This sequence joins TRBV7-2 and TRBJ2-6; D is undetermined. Trimming removed 0 bases from V and 0 bases from J, with 15 bases in between. The CDR3 loop spans 19 amino acids. Germline V lookup: CDR1 SGHTA, CDR2 FQGNSA. CDR3 sequence: CASSLALLASFSGANVLTF. CDR3 nucleotide sequence: TGTGCCAGCAGCTTAGCGCTGTTGGCCAGTTTCTCTGGGGCCAACGTCCTGACTTTC.

J is TRBJ1-2 and V is TRBV27, with D unresolved. The CDR3 loop spans 11 amino acids. Per the germline V gene, CDR1 is MNHEY and CDR2 is SMNVEV (reference sequence). The V end was cut by 7 bases, the J end by 8 bases, with 11 bases between. The CDR3 DNA reads TGTGCCAGCACCGCCGAGAGGGGCTACACCTTC. This gives the protein CASTAERGYTF.

V and J are TRBV19 and TRBJ2-5; a possible D gene is TRBD2 (6 bases). Trimming took off 7 bases at V and 6 bases at J, with 15 bases between the two ends. Germline assignment: CDR1 LNHDA and CDR2 SQIVND (reference sequence). The length of the CDR3 is 13 residues. The chain's CDR3 is CASNPGASQTQYF. CDR3 DNA sequence: TGTGCCAGTAACCCGGGAGCGTCCCAGACCCAGTACTTC.

V and J are TRBV5-5 and TRBJ2-7, with TRBD2 matching 7 bases. Germline assignment: CDR1 SGHKS and CDR2 YYEKEE (reference sequence). The CDR3 covers 14 residues. Losses at the gene ends were 0 bases for V and 2 bases for J; bases not matched to a gene: 2. CDR3 amino acids: CASSLGGLAYEQYF. CDR3 in DNA: TGTGCCAGCAGCTTGGGCGGACTAGCCTACGAGCAGTACTTC.

Here the CDR3 reads CASSYEASSYNEQFF. In DNA, the CDR3 is TGTGCCAGCAGTTACGAGGCTAGCAGCTACAATGAGCAGTTCTTC. The chain employs TRBV6-6 and TRBJ2-1, with D possibly matching TRBD2 (5 bases). The CDR3 is 15 residues long. Per the germline V gene, CDR1 is MNHNY and CDR2 is SVGAGI (reference sequence). Trimming left V 2 bases short and J 3 bases short, with 11 bases between.

The V and J genes are TRBV4-2 and TRBJ2-2; 15 positions match TRBD2. With V trimmed by 5 bases and J by 6 bases, 4 bases remained unmatched. This CDR3 contains 16 residues. The germline CDR1 and CDR2 sequences are LGHNA and YNFKEQ. The CDR3 DNA reads TGTGCCAGCAGCACCCGGACTAGCGGGAGGGCCGGGGAGCTGTTTTTT. It codes for CASSTRTSGRAGELFF.

The chain links TRBV11-3 to TRBJ2-2; a possible D gene is TRBD1 (6 bases). Deletions cut 10 bases from V and 9 bases from J, with 15 bases between. This CDR3 comprises 12 residues. Germline assignment: CDR1 SGHNT and CDR2 YENEEA. CDR3 DNA sequence: TGTGCCACCTCAACAGGGAACCGGGAGCTGTTTTTT. Protein: CATSTGNRELFF.

This clone was counted a few times. The CDR3, as DNA: TGTGCCAGCAGCCAACAGGGACGGATGACTGAAGCTTTCTTT. Encoded protein: CASSQQGRMTEAFF. This chain links TRBV14 with TRBJ1-1, with D possibly matching TRBD1 (5 bases). The CDR3 is 14 residues long. The ends were cut back, 2 bases at V and 5 bases at J, with 12 bases in the middle. Germline loops: CDR1 SGHDN, CDR2 FVKESK.

The chain has TRBV5-1 and TRBJ2-7; tentatively, D is TRBD2 (6 bases). The V end was cut by 0 bases, the J end by 2 bases, with 9 bases between. The CDR3 covers 14 residues. From germline, CDR1 is SGHRS and CDR2 YFSETQ. Here the CDR3 reads CASSLAGGTYEQYF. DNA for the CDR3: TGCGCCAGCAGCTTGGCTGGGGGGACCTACGAGCAGTACTTC.

V gene TRBV6-1 combines with J gene TRBJ1-5; 8 bases match TRBD1. Germline loops: CDR1 MNHNS, CDR2 SASEGT. V trimming: 5 bases; J trimming: 0 bases; junction bases outside the gene matches: 3. The CDR3 contains 15 residues. The CDR3 DNA reads as TGTGCCAGCAGTAAACAGGGGGGTAGCAATCAGCCCCAGCATTTT. Translated, it gives CASSKQGGSNQPQHF.

The rearrangement joins TRBV6-5 to TRBJ2-2; D unresolved. This CDR3 contains 14 residues. Germline CDR1 MNHEY, CDR2 SVGAGI. Trimming removed 2 bases from V and 7 bases from J, with 11 bases in between. This CDR3 reads CASSYGWRNGELFF. The CDR3 coding sequence is TGTGCCAGCAGTTACGGGTGGCGGAACGGGGAGCTGTTTTTT.

The genes are TRBV7-9 and TRBJ1-2, with D perhaps matching TRBD1 (6 bases). Germline-derived CDR1 and CDR2 are SEHNR and FQNEAQ (reference sequence). Trimming stripped 4 bases from V and 3 bases from J, with 12 bases between. This CDR3 is 14 amino acids long. The CDR3 region is CASSSRQAHYGYTF. As DNA, the CDR3 is TGTGCCAGCAGCTCGCGACAGGCCCACTATGGCTACACCTTC.

V is TRBV13 and J is TRBJ2-7, with 9 bases fitting TRBD1. The CDR3 runs to 17 residues. CDR1 and CDR2 (germline): PRHDT, FYEKMQ (reference sequence). The V gene end was trimmed by 5 bases and the J gene end by 0 bases; junction bases not matched to a gene: 11. The CDR3 DNA reads TGTGCCAGCAGCCGCCCCACGATGACAGGGGGCTCCTACGAGCAGTACTTC. Protein product: CASSRPTMTGGSYEQYF.

This clone came up a few times. The chain couples TRBV7-8 to TRBJ1-5; 9 positions agree with TRBD1. CDR1 and CDR2 from the germline V gene are SGHVS and FQNEAQ. Losses at the gene ends were 5 bases for V and 7 bases for J; bases not matched to a gene: 9. CDR3 length: 15 amino acids. CDR3 DNA: TGTGCCAGCAGCACCCAGACAGGGGGGTCCCAGCCCCAGCATTTT. Amino acids: CASSTQTGGSQPQHF.

The chain is built from TRBV5-6 and TRBJ2-1, with unresolved D. The CDR3 contains 14 residues. CDR1 is SGHDT, CDR2 YYEEEE, per germline. V was clipped by 3 bases and J by 8 bases, with 15 bases between them. CDR3 sequence (DNA): TGTGCCAGCAGCTCCCGACCTCGCCCATATGAGCAGTTCTTC. This encodes CASSSRPRPYEQFF.

This clone is labeled as medium-sized. This chain connects TRBV18 to TRBJ1-1; D remains ambiguous. This CDR3 is 15 amino acids long. V was trimmed by 3 bases and J by 2 bases, leaving 13 bases between them. Germline V gene data show CDR1 as KGHSH and CDR2 as LQKENI. The CDR3 is CASSPPFAGNTEAFF. In DNA form, the CDR3 reads TGTGCCAGCTCACCCCCATTTGCGGGTAACACTGAAGCTTTCTTT.

This chain uses TRBV5-1 with TRBJ2-1; TRBD2 agrees at 11 bases. CDR1 SGHRS and CDR2 YFSETQ come from the germline V gene. The CDR3 is made up of 17 amino acids. The V gene end was trimmed by 0 bases and the J gene end by 6 bases; junction bases not matched to a gene: 8. The CDR3 region is CASSLVGSGRGFNEQFF. For the CDR3, the DNA is TGCGCCAGCAGCTTGGTCGGTAGCGGGAGGGGGTTCAATGAGCAGTTCTTC.

This clone was found once. The chain uses TRBV6-6 and TRBJ1-1; D ambiguous. The germline V gene has CDR1 MNHNY and CDR2 SVGAGI (reference sequence). The CDR3 runs to 13 residues. V dropped 6 bases and J dropped 5 bases, with 13 bases sitting between them. CDR3 coding DNA: TGTGCCAGCAGCTACACCCCTGAGACTGAAGCTTTCTTT. Translated: CASSYTPETEAFF.

This clone was counted a single time. The gene calls are TRBV6-1 and TRBJ1-5, with D tentatively TRBD1 (6 bases). Germline V gives CDR1 MNHNS, CDR2 SASEGT. This CDR3 has 14 amino acids. The germline V and J ends were trimmed by 2 bases and 6 bases, with 11 bases remaining between them. The CDR3 loop is CASSERQAGQPQHF. The CDR3 region has the DNA TGTGCCAGCAGTGAACGACAGGCCGGTCAGCCCCAGCATTTT.

The chain uses TRBV6-4 and TRBJ2-1, with 8 bases matching TRBD2. The CDR3 totals 16 residues. V trimming: 0 bases; J trimming: 6 bases; junction bases outside the gene matches: 7. CDR1 is MRHNA and CDR2 is SNTAGT in the germline V gene. The CDR3 region has the DNA TGTGCCAGCAGTGACTCGATTGGACTAGCCGGCAATGAGCAGTTCTTC. Amino acid sequence: CASSDSIGLAGNEQFF.

V usage is TRBV7-2 and J usage is TRBJ2-5, with 12 positions matching TRBD1. CDR1 SGHTA and CDR2 FQGNSA come from the germline V gene. The CDR3 extends over 16 amino acids. V lost 1 base, J lost 7 bases, and 7 bases stayed unmatched. The CDR3 coding sequence is TGTGCCAGCAGCTTAGGAGGGACAGGGGGCGAAGGGACCCAGTACTTC. Amino acid sequence: CASSLGGTGGEGTQYF.

The chain is built from TRBV7-6 and TRBJ2-3; unclear D gene. The CDR3 is 12 residues long. Germline V gives CDR1 SGHVS, CDR2 FNYEAQ. Trimming left V 2 bases short and J 6 bases short, with 6 bases between. The CDR3 loop is CASSLMGDTQYF. CDR3 DNA sequence: TGTGCCAGCAGCTTAATGGGGGATACGCAGTATTTT.

This clone was seen more than once but under ten times. The chain uses TRBV19 and TRBJ1-2, with TRBD1 matching 9 bases. V shed 4 bases, J shed 6 bases, and the junction held 6 bases outside the gene matches. The CDR3 runs 14 residues. Germline V gene lookup returns CDR1 LNHDA and CDR2 SQIVND (reference sequence). CDR3 bases: TGTGCCAGTAGTAGGGGACAGGGTGGAAATGGCTACACCTTC. Amino acids: CASSRGQGGNGYTF.

The rearrangement uses TRBV7-2 and TRBJ2-1; D is possibly TRBD2 (6 bases). The germline gives CDR1 SGHTA, CDR2 FQGNSA. The CDR3 has 16 amino acids. V dropped 4 bases and J dropped 7 bases, with 20 bases sitting between them. The CDR3: CASSSGTAGVGNEQFF. CDR3 nucleotides: TGTGCCAGCAGCTCGGGGACTGCCGGGGTGGGGAATGAGCAGTTCTTC.

This chain uses TRBV14 with TRBJ2-7; D may match TRBD1 or TRBD2 (5 bases each). From germline, CDR1 is SGHDN and CDR2 FVKESK. Trimming removed 3 bases from V and 3 bases from J, with 18 bases in between. The CDR3 is made up of 16 amino acids. The CDR3: CASSQDPGRGFYEQYF. The CDR3 coding sequence is TGTGCCAGCAGCCAGGACCCGGGACGCGGCTTCTACGAGCAGTACTTC.

The V and J genes are TRBV7-9 and TRBJ1-5, with D perhaps matching TRBD1 (6 bases). This CDR3 region has 14 residues. Between the trimmed V and J ends, which lost 5 bases and 1 base, there was a span of 9 bases. Germline-derived CDR1 and CDR2 are SEHNR and FQNEAQ (reference sequence). As DNA, the CDR3 is TGTGCCAGCAGCCACACAGGGAGCAATCAGCCCCAGCATTTT. It translates to CASSHTGSNQPQHF.

The chain recombines TRBV11-2 with TRBJ2-7, with 7 bases fitting TRBD1. With V trimmed by 2 bases and J by 6 bases, 7 bases remained unmatched. The CDR3 is made up of 14 amino acids. Germline V lookup: CDR1 SGHAT, CDR2 FQNNGV. In DNA, the CDR3 is TGTGCCAGCAGCTTACCGGGACAGATTACCGAGCAGTACTTC. As protein: CASSLPGQITEQYF.

The chain recombines TRBV27 with TRBJ2-3; perhaps D is TRBD1 or TRBD2 (6 bases each). V shed 0 bases and J shed 5 bases, with 12 bases lying between them. Germline CDR1 reads MNHEY; CDR2 reads SMNVEV (reference sequence). CDR3 size: 15 residues. The CDR3 DNA is TGTGCCAGCAGTTTATCTAGGGGGGCACAAGATACGCAGTATTTT. Amino acids: CASSLSRGAQDTQYF.